The sequence of this TCR beta chain was determined in a study of identical twins. Per the germline V gene, CDR1 is SGHTA and CDR2 is FQGTGA. Deletions cut 1 base from V and 10 bases from J, with 8 bases between. The CDR3 runs 12 residues. In this sample, this clonotype turned up a few times. The cDNA had a unique molecular identifier and a template-switch universal primer site. TCRdb reprocessed the 5' RACE reads with MiXCR, giving one entry per CDR3 protein. The sample contains about 480,000 distinct CDR3 sequences, 12% to 15% of which appear only once. A further study also used this sample, focusing on yellow fever vaccine responses in identical twins.

The sample consisted of CD4+ T cells sorted from blood. This TCR came from a woman younger than 30 in good health. The V and J genes are TRBV7-3 and TRBJ2-1; tentative D call: TRBD2 (5 bases). CDR3 nucleotide sequence: TGTGCCAGCAGCTTAAACGGCGGGGAGCAGTTCTTC. Translating it yields CASSLNGGEQFF.